This TCR beta chain was captured in a study of low-dose radiotherapy and immunotherapy resistance in tumors. The time point denotes: before trial treatment. Germline V gives CDR1 SGHAT, CDR2 FQNNGV. The V gene lost 6 bases and the J gene lost 8 bases, with 19 bases spanning the gap. This CDR3 is built from 14 residues. First-strand cDNA used TRAV- and TRBV-specific primers, covering alpha and beta chains. The TCRs were subjected to amplification over around 18 PCR cycles employing a constant-region primer in conjunction with a V-primer adapter. TCRdb recomputed calls from the reads with MiXCR, one row per CDR3 protein. The data show 65,000 to 100,000 distinct CDR3 sequences, roughly a sixth seen once. The sample holds many counts of this clonotype.

The sequenced sample was PBMCs, obtained before treatment. V gene TRBV11-2 combines with J gene TRBJ1-2; weak D call: TRBD1 (5 bases). This receptor was obtained from a male donor with prostate cancer. CDR3 sequence: CASSPMSRASGYTF. The CDR3 DNA is TGTGCCAGCAGTCCCATGTCCAGGGCGTCAGGCTACACCTTC.